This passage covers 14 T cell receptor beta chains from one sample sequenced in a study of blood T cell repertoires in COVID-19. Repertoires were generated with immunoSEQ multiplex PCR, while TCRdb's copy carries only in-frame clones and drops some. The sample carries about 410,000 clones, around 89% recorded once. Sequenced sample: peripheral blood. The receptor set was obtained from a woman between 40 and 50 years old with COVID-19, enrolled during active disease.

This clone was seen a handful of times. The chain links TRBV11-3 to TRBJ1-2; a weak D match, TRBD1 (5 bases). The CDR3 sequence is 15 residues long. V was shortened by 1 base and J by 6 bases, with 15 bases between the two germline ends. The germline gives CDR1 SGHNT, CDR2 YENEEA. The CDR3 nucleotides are TGTGCCAGCAGCTTAGGGGGCCCGAATCAGGATGGCTACACCTTC. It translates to CASSLGGPNQDGYTF.

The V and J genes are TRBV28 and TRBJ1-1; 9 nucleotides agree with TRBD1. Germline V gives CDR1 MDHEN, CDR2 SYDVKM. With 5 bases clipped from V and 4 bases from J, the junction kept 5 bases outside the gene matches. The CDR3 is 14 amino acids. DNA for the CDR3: TGTGCCAGCAGTACAGGGGGCCGGTTCACTGAAGCTTTCTTT. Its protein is CASSTGGRFTEAFF.

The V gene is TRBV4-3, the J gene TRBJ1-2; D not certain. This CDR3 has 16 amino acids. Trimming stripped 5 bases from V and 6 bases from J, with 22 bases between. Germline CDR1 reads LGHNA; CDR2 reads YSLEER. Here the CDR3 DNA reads TGCGCCAGCAGCGGAGATTGGTATGGGGAGAATAATGGCTACACCTTC. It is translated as CASSGDWYGENNGYTF.

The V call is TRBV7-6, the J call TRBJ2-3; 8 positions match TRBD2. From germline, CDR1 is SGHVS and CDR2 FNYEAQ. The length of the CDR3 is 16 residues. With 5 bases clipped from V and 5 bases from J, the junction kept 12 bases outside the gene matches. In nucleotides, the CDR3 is TGTGCCAGCAGCACCCCCTTGGCGGGGGGTATAGATACGCAGTATTTT. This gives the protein CASSTPLAGGIDTQYF. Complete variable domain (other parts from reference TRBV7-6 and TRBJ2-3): GAGVSQSPRYKVTKRGQDVALRCDPISGHVSLYWYRQALGQGPEFLTYFNYEAQQDKSGLPNDRFSAERPEGSISTLTIQRTEQRDSAMYRCASSTPLAGGIDTQYFGPGTRLTVL.

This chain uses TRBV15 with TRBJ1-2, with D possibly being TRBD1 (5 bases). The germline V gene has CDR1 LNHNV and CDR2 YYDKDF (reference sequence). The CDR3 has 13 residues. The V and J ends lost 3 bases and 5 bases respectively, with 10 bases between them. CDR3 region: CATSSGGGYGYTF. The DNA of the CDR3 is TGTGCCACCAGCAGTGGGGGAGGGTATGGCTACACCTTC.

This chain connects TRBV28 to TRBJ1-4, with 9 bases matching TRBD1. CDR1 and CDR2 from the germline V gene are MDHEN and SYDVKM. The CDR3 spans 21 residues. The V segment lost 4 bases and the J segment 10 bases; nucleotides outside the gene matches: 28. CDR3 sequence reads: CASSSLLDDRARTGVVGKLFF. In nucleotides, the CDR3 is TGTGCCAGCAGTTCACTCCTCGATGATAGGGCCCGGACAGGGGTAGTCGGAAAACTGTTTTTT.

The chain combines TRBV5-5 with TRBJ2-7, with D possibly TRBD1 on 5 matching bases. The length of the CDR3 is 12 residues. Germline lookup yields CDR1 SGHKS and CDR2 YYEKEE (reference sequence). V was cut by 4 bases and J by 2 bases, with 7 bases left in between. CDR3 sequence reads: CASSTTAYEQYF. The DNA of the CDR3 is TGTGCCAGCAGCACGACAGCCTACGAGCAGTACTTC.

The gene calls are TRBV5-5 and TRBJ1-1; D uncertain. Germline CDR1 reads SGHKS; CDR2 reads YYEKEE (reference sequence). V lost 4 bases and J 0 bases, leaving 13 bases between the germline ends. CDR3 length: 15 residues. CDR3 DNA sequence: TGTGCCAGCAGCCCACGGGATGTTCTGAACACTGAAGCTTTCTTT. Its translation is CASSPRDVLNTEAFF.

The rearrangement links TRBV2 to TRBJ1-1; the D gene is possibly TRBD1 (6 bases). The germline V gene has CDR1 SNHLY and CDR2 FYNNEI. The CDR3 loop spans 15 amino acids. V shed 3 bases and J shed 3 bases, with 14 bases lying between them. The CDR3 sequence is CASSDSGTTYTEAFF. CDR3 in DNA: TGTGCCAGCAGTGACTCCGGGACAACTTACACTGAAGCTTTCTTT.

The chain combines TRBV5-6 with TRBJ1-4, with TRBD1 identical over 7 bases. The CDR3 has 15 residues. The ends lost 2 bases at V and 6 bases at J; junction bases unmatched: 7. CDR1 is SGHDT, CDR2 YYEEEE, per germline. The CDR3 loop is CASSFGQTGHEKLFF. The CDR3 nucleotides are TGTGCCAGCAGCTTTGGTCAGACAGGGCATGAAAAACTGTTTTTT.

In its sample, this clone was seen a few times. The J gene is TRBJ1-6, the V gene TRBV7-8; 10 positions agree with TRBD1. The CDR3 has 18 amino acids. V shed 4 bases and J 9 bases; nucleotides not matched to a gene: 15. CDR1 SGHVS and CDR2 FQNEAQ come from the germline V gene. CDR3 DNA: TGTGCCAGCAGCTCCACAATCCTCCCGGGACAGGGGACTTCACCCCTCCACTTT. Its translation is CASSSTILPGQGTSPLHF.

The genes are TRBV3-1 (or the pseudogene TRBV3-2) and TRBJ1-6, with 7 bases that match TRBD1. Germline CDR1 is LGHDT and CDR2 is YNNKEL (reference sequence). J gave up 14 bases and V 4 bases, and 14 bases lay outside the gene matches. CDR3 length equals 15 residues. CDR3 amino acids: CASSLRGSVSETLHF. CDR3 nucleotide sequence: TGTGCCAGCAGCCTCAGGGGGTCGGTGTCCGAGACCCTCCACTTT.

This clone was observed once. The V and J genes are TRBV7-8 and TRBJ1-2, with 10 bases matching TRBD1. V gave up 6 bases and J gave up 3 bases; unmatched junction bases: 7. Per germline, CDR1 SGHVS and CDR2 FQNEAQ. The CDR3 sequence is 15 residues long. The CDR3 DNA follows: TGTGCCAGCAGACTAGACAGGGGGCTGGACTATGGCTACACCTTC. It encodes CASRLDRGLDYGYTF.

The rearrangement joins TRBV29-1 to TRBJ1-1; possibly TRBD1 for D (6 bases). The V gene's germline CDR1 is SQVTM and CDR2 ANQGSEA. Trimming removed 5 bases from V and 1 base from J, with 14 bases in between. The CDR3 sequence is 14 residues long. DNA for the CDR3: TGCAGCGTTAGTTCCTCGGACAGGAACACTGAAGCTTTCTTT. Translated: CSVSSSDRNTEAFF.